These T cell receptor beta chains were read from a single sample in a study of T cells in Graves' hyperthyroidism and ophthalmopathy. TCRdb fed the multiplex PCR reads into MiXCR, producing one record per CDR3 protein. Among roughly 520,000 distinct CDR3 sequences listed, roughly 24% were seen once. The sequencing sample was made of blood. These receptors came from a woman aged 25 to 39 with Graves' ophthalmopathy. Each CDR3 is given with its conserved first and last residue. Each record gives: V gene, J gene, clone size, D gene, CDR3 DNA, CDR3 protein. A D gene is named only where the DNA matches it firmly. Some rows mark clone size as missing; the rest say once, few, many or name a class of expanded clone.

>TRBV19|TRBJ1-6|few|NA
TGTGCCAGTAGACGTGGACCCTATAATTCACCCCTCCACTTT
CASRRGPYNSPLHF
>TRBV5-1|TRBJ2-5|NA|TRBD2
TGCGCCAGCAGCTTGGCTAGCGGGGGGAAGACCCAGTACTTC
CASSLASGGKTQYF
>TRBV12-3/TRBV12-4|TRBJ2-7|many|NA
TGTGCCAGCAGCCCCCCTCGGCAGTACTTC
CASSPPRQYF
>TRBV4-1|TRBJ1-1|NA|TRBD1
TGCGCCAGCAGCCGTGGACAGGGCAGCCTCGACCTGAACACTGAAGCTTTCTTT
CASSRGQGSLDLNTEAFF
>TRBV28|TRBJ1-5|few|NA
TGTGCCAGCAGTCCGGGCGGCGATCCCAGCAATCAGCCCCAGCATTTT
CASSPGGDPSNQPQHF
>TRBV6-1|TRBJ1-5|many|TRBD1
TGTGCCATCGGGACAGGGGATCAGCCCCAGCATTTT
CAIGTGDQPQHF
>TRBV20-1|TRBJ2-7|NA|NA
TGCAGTGCTAGAGATGAACGGTTTTACGAGCAGTACTTC
CSARDERFYEQYF
>TRBV28|TRBJ2-7|many|TRBD1
TGTGCCAGCACCTTGGGGGACAGGGTCTCCTACGAGCAGTACTTC
CASTLGDRVSYEQYF
>TRBV2|TRBJ2-7|NA|TRBD1
TGTGCCAGCAGGGACAGGGTAGGCTCCTACGAGCAGTACTTC
CASRDRVGSYEQYF
>TRBV7-9|TRBJ1-2|NA|TRBD1
TGTGCCAGCAGCCAGGGGGCAGTTCTCCTCTATGGCTACACCTTC
CASSQGAVLLYGYTF
>TRBV27|TRBJ1-1|many|TRBD1
TGTGCCAGCAGTTCACAGGGGGCACCATCCGCCATGAACACTGAAGCTTTCTTT
CASSSQGAPSAMNTEAFF
>TRBV4-2|TRBJ2-5|NA|NA
TGTGCCAGCAGTCAACCGCTGGAGGGGGAGACCCAGTACTTC
CASSQPLEGETQYF
>TRBV27|TRBJ2-2|many|NA
TGTGCCAGCAGAAGAATCGGCGGGGAGCTGTTTTTT
CASRRIGGELFF
>TRBV20-1|TRBJ2-7|NA|NA
TGCAGTGCTAGACACTCTACCTACGAGCAGTACTTC
CSARHSTYEQYF
>TRBV6-5|TRBJ1-1|many|NA
TGTGCCAGCAGTACCCCCCCCTTTGGAAACACTGAAGCTTTCTTT
CASSTPPFGNTEAFF
>TRBV5-1|TRBJ1-2|many|NA
TGCGCCAGCAGCTTGGAGGGGGAATATGGCTACACCTTC
CASSLEGEYGYTF
>TRBV29-1|TRBJ2-2|many|TRBD1
TGCCTCCCCCGACCGGGACAGGGGAACACCGGGGAGCTGTTTTTT
CLPRPGQGNTGELFF
>TRBV6-5|TRBJ1-2|few|TRBD1
TGTGCCAGCAGTTACTCGGGGACAGATGGCTACACCTTC
CASSYSGTDGYTF
>TRBV6-1|TRBJ2-2|few|NA
TGTGCCAGCAGCAAGCCCGTGGCCGGGGTGTGGGCCGGGGAGCTGTTTTTT
CASSKPVAGVWAGELFF
>TRBV20-1|TRBJ1-1|NA|NA
TGCAGTGCTAGTTCCCGTTCAGGCGCGAACACTGAAGCTTTCTTT
CSASSRSGANTEAFF
>TRBV12-3/TRBV12-4|TRBJ2-7|NA|TRBD1
TGTGCCAGCAGTGCCCGGGACAGGGGGTCCGAGCAGTACTTC
CASSARDRGSEQYF
>TRBV20-1|TRBJ2-5|few|NA
TGCAGTGCTAGGATGGGGGTTAGGCAAGAGACCCAGTACTTC
CSARMGVRQETQYF
>TRBV27|TRBJ1-2|few|TRBD1
TGTGCCAGCAGTCCCCGACAGGGATCCATCTATGGCTACACCTTC
CASSPRQGSIYGYTF
>TRBV6-5|TRBJ1-2|many|NA
TGTGCCAGCAGTAGGAGCAGAACCCTTGGCTACACCTTC
CASSRSRTLGYTF
>TRBV18|TRBJ2-7|NA|TRBD2
TGTGCCAGCTCACCCAGAGCGGGGCTAACCTACGAGCAGTACTTC
CASSPRAGLTYEQYF
>TRBV20-1|TRBJ2-5|many|NA
TGCAGTGCTAGAGTCGGGGGTTTGGAGACCCAGTACTTC
CSARVGGLETQYF
>TRBV2|TRBJ2-7|many|NA
TGTGCCAGCAGTCCCGAGGGACCGATTACCTACGAGCAGTACTTC
CASSPEGPITYEQYF
>TRBV6-5|TRBJ2-5|NA|NA
TGTGCCAGCAGTTACTCTTCGATCGGGGAGACCCAGTACTTC
CASSYSSIGETQYF
>TRBV5-6|TRBJ2-5|many|TRBD1
TGTGCCAGCAGCTTTCCCCGCGACAGGGGGGAGACCCAGTACTTC
CASSFPRDRGETQYF
>TRBV11-2|TRBJ2-7|NA|TRBD2
TGTGCCAGCAGCTTAGTTTCCGGGACTAGCGGGACCTACGAGCAGTACTTC
CASSLVSGTSGTYEQYF
>TRBV6-1|TRBJ2-2|many|NA
TGTGCCAGCAGACCCGGAGAGGAAACCGGGGAGCTGTTTTTT
CASRPGEETGELFF
>TRBV20-1|TRBJ2-7|NA|TRBD2
TGCAGTGCTAGTGCGGGACTAGCGCGTCACGAGCAGTACTTC
CSASAGLARHEQYF
>TRBV7-9|TRBJ2-7|NA|TRBD1
TGTGCCAGCAGCTTTAAACAGGGGGTCTACGAGCAGTACTTC
CASSFKQGVYEQYF
>TRBV5-1|TRBJ1-1|many|TRBD1
TGCGCCAGCAGCCCCGACAGGGGGGGGACTGAAGCTTTCTTT
CASSPDRGGTEAFF
>TRBV7-2|TRBJ1-1|many|NA
TGTGCCAGCAGCTTTGAAGCAGGGTCAAGCACTTTCTTT
CASSFEAGSSTFF
>TRBV18|TRBJ1-2|many|NA
TGTGCCAGCAGTCCGGGAGATAACTATGGCTACACCTTC
CASSPGDNYGYTF
>TRBV7-9|TRBJ1-2|many|NA
TGTGCCAGCAGCTTCGGCAATCCGGGGGGCTATGGCTACACCTTC
CASSFGNPGGYGYTF
>TRBV6-5|TRBJ1-3|many|NA
TGTGCCAGCAGTTTGCAGGGCTCTGGAAACACCATATATTTT
CASSLQGSGNTIYF
>TRBV15|TRBJ2-5|NA|TRBD2
TGTGCCACCAGCGGGGGGGTTCAAGAGACCCAGTACTTC
CATSGGVQETQYF
>TRBV27|TRBJ2-7|many|NA
TGTGCCAGCAGTTCCCAAGATCAGGGCTACGAGCAGTACTTC
CASSSQDQGYEQYF
>TRBV4-2|TRBJ2-7|many|TRBD2
TGTGCCAGCAGCCAAGCGCTAGCGGGATCCTACGAGCAGTACTTC
CASSQALAGSYEQYF
>TRBV6-1|TRBJ1-1|few|NA
TGTGCCAGCAGTGAAGCGCGGTTGGGGGGGACTGAAGCTTTCTTT
CASSEARLGGTEAFF
>TRBV7-6|TRBJ2-1|NA|NA
TGTGCCAGCAGCGTCGGACTTCCTGCTTACAATGAGCAGTTCTTC
CASSVGLPAYNEQFF
>TRBV7-2|TRBJ2-5|many|TRBD1
TGTGCCAGCAGCGCCGCAAGAGGACAGGGCCAAGAGACCCAGTACTTC
CASSAARGQGQETQYF
>TRBV7-9|TRBJ1-1|few|NA
TGTGCCAGCAGGCCGGGCATGAACACTGAAGCTTTCTTT
CASRPGMNTEAFF
>TRBV13|TRBJ2-5|NA|TRBD2
TGTGCCAGCAGCCCAAGCGGGGGCCGGGAGACCCAGTACTTC
CASSPSGGRETQYF
>TRBV12-3/TRBV12-4|TRBJ1-5|NA|NA
TGTGCCAGCAGCCGCTCGGACAGTCTCAATCAGCCCCAGCATTTT
CASSRSDSLNQPQHF
>TRBV4-2|TRBJ1-2|many|TRBD1
TGTGCCAGCAGCCAAGATGCCAGGGGGACCTATGGCTACACCTTC
CASSQDARGTYGYTF
>TRBV20-1|TRBJ2-2|few|NA
TGCAGTGCAACATTTGGAGGCAACACCGGGGAGCTGTTTTTT
CSATFGGNTGELFF
>TRBV2|TRBJ1-5|NA|TRBD1
TGTGCCAGCACTGCGGGCAGGGGGATCAATCAGCCCCAGCATTTT
CASTAGRGINQPQHF
>TRBV10-3|TRBJ1-2|many|NA
TGTGCCATCAGTGAGTCGGCGGTGCAGACCGACTATGGCTACACCTTC
CAISESAVQTDYGYTF
>TRBV20-1|TRBJ1-1|NA|NA
TGCAGTGCCCCCGACCCCAGGAAGAACACTGAAGCTTTCTTT
CSAPDPRKNTEAFF
>TRBV5-1|TRBJ2-2|NA|TRBD2
TGCGCCAGCAGCTCCATAGCGGGGGCGAACACCGGGGAGCTGTTTTTT
CASSSIAGANTGELFF